This TCR beta chain was identified in a study of blood T cell repertoires in COVID-19. Overall study context: From the United States, Italy and Spain came samples of acute and convalescent COVID-19.

The study drew participants aged 18 to 89 years from some 23 US areas. Source study methods: Reference gene primer amplification yielded estimated nucleated cell counts. Method: immunoSEQ multiplex PCR; TCRdb's copy keeps in-frame clones and lacks some. That table gives V, J and clone size, and the DNA gave D and trimming. The profile shows under 250,000 clones, around 81% of them singletons. Germline V lookup: CDR1 SGHRS, CDR2 YFSETQ. CDR3 size: 14 residues. The ends were cut back, 0 bases at V and 2 bases at J, with 8 bases in the middle. Sequenced sample: PBMCs or T cells enriched from blood (not recorded which). This sequence was found in a woman aged 45-59 years with acute COVID-19. V gene TRBV5-1 combines with J gene TRBJ1-1, with D perhaps matching TRBD1 (5 bases). The CDR3 loop reads CASSLGGSNTEAFF. CDR3 sequence (DNA): TGCGCCAGCAGCTTGGGGGGCTCCAACACTGAAGCTTTCTTT.